Included here is one T cell receptor beta chain sequence, with context. Its antigen specificity is not known. No much larger clone exists at a distance of one base, and base qualities are not known. In the germline V gene, CDR1 corresponds to SGHVS and CDR2 to FNYEAQ. The junction shows trimming of 3 bases on V and 4 bases on J, plus 21 bases between the germline ends. Including the terminal cysteine and phenylalanine, the CDR3 comprises 17 residues. The sequence is cut down to CDR3 DNA, 51 bases in frame from base 1. These data originate in a study of blood T cell repertoires in COVID-19 (dated by TCRdb to the early 2020s). Study-wide context: Collaborator samples came from the United States, Italy and Spain and covered acute and convalescent phases of COVID-19. The prospective study material was composed of cDNA or gDNA derived from T cells, B-cell-depleted T cells, or PBMCs. Subjects who had been exposed to COVID-19, were actively infected with it, or had recovered from it provided the deeply sampled blood TCRbeta repertoires that made up the dataset. A freely available public database, intended as a resource for researchers studying the immune response to SARS-CoV-2, is where the repertoires were released. Samples came from the ongoing ImmuneRACE study (first 160 participants) plus 1,254 subjects from 6 global collaborators. A de-identified subject ID, COVID-19 status, age in years and sex were almost always included in the sample metadata. Where available, HLA class I and class II types were taken from metadata supplied by the sample provider and were not determined by assay-based typing.

Collaborating institutions collected whole blood in K2EDTA tubes following their own protocols. For TCRbeta analysis, collaborators shipped samples in one of three forms: frozen whole blood, isolated PBMCs, or DNA extracted from either of those sample types. General study outcomes and caveats: The amount of clinical and demographic metadata varied by source and participant and was provided uncurated.

TCRbeta CDR3 regions were amplified from genomic DNA by means of the immunoSEQ Assay, a bias-controlled multiplex PCR. Regarding the original processing steps: Within the assay, amplification of reference gene primers was used to estimate how many nucleated cells each sample contained. To quantify the absolute abundance of each unique TCRbeta CDR3 rearrangement, sequence reads were collapsed and filtered. For each sample, productive Simpson clonality was calculated as the square root of Simpson's diversity index over productive rearrangements. Sourced from immuneACCESS, this table was stored by TCRdb with only in-frame sequences that have V and J called. A share of the clones is absent; for the studies checked, an unresolved V gene accounts for under half, and the remainder has no known explanation. V and J calls and clone size are as listed in that table; D and trimming were resolved from the DNA. The table for this sample lists about 61,000 clones; more than 75% of them were counted only once. The ten largest clonotypes hold approximately 7% of the sample.

The clonotype was recovered from a man in his 60s with acute or convalescent COVID-19. The chain is encoded by TRBV7-6 joined to TRBJ1-2; a weak D assignment points to TRBD1 (6 bases agree). Sequencing input: peripheral blood. CDR3 loop: CASSFREYRALGYGYTF. The bases read TGTGCCAGCAGCTTTAGGGAATACAGGGCACTAGGCTATGGCTACACCTTC.